This T cell receptor beta chain was identified during a study of blood T cells in healthy people across ages (dated by TCRdb to between 2015 and 2016). As for the study more broadly: In model experiments, template switching captured roughly one uniquely barcoded TCR beta cDNA molecule for every two T cells. Age-related changes in TCR beta repertoire diversity were measured in the study by deep sequencing normalized with unique cDNA molecular identifiers. The donors were split into four age groups: young (average 16 years), middle-aged (around 40), aged (more than 55) and long-lived (approximately 89). To avoid experimental bias, donors of different ages were randomly spread across the sequencing lanes. For two donors (one aged 18 to 30 and one aged 80 or older), the study analyzed two additional independent replicas of 1 million unique cDNA reads from the same blood draw.

The donors were roughly 40 Caucasian individuals from Russia, aged roughly 6 to 90 years, who were systemically healthy. Each donor gave around 9.8 milliliters of peripheral blood, collected into EDTA-treated Vacutainer tubes. PBMCs were isolated by Ficoll-Paque density-gradient centrifugation, with at least 6 million obtained per sample. Total RNA was extracted from PBMCs with Trizol reagent, with at least 5.5 micrograms obtained per sample. The percentages of naive CD45RAhigh/CD27high T cells were determined by flow cytometry on a PBMC aliquot from every donor. Study-wide conclusions, independent of this receptor: Because the CMV infection status of the donors was unknown, age-related changes in expanded clonotypes may potentially have been confounded. Compared with the aged group, the long-lived group had more naive CD4+ T cells, fewer expanded clones and increased TCR diversity, a pattern suggesting age selection. There was a strong correlation between observed TCR beta diversity and the percentage of naive T cells measured by flow cytometry. Observed TCR beta diversity per million T cells fell roughly linearly with age, and a significant reduction was already apparent by age roughly 41. Conclusive comparison of naive and antigen-experienced compartments was prevented by the profiling of bulk unsorted PBMCs. Estimates of total diversity based on one million sequenced T cells were regarded as lower bounds and as underestimates.

About this clonotype itself: No antigen is known for it. Base qualities were left out, and no much larger clone turns up one base away.

V sheds 3 bases and J sheds 3 bases, leaving 12 bases between their ends. Its CDR3 holds 15 amino acids, cysteine through phenylalanine. The kept DNA is CDR3 alone, 45 bases in frame from the first base. Libraries were made using 5' RACE. Instrument on record: Illumina HiSeq 2500. The second PCR ran for about 7 to 11 cycles and used a J-beta primer mix along with a sample-barcoded 5' primer. A unique molecular identifier was introduced onto each TCR beta cDNA molecule by a template-switch 5' adaptor carrying 12 random nucleotides. At least 2.5 million CDR3-containing paired-end reads were obtained from each sample. All of the RNA was converted into first-strand cDNA using the Mint cDNA synthesis kit, with a TRBC-specific oligonucleotide serving as the primer. Following uracil-DNA glycosylase treatment, a first 18-cycle PCR with universal primers M1SS and BC2_uni_R was performed on all cDNA. The source study handled its data this way. Normalization of each sample was performed by random selection of 1 million high-quality reads, each carrying a distinct molecular identifier. Instead of being binned into consensus sequences, reads that shared molecular identifiers were thrown out. MiTCR, run with a Q25 quality threshold and the strictest error-elimination algorithm, handled CDR3 identification, clonotype clustering and error correction. A nonparametric unseen species model using Euler transformation provided a lower-bound estimate of total TCR beta diversity. The raw public data were reprocessed by TCRdb itself: fastp quality trimming at Q25, MiXCR clonotype calling, in-frame beta chains only. Here each entry gathers all rows of one CDR3 protein and keeps the most common genes and DNA. The V and J calls shown here were made by TCRdb, not taken from the authors' results. The sample table contains about 1.1 million distinct CDR3 sequences; only one count was recorded for about two fifths of them. Around 13% of the sample is taken by the ten largest.

The source material was blood. The TCR was taken from a young man in good health. The chain was built from TRBV12-3 or TRBV12-4 and TRBJ2-4, with a weak D call of TRBD1 (6 bases match). The DNA sequence is TGTGCCAGCAGTTTCAGTGAGACAGGCAAAAACATTCAGTACTTC. It translates to CASSFSETGKNIQYF.